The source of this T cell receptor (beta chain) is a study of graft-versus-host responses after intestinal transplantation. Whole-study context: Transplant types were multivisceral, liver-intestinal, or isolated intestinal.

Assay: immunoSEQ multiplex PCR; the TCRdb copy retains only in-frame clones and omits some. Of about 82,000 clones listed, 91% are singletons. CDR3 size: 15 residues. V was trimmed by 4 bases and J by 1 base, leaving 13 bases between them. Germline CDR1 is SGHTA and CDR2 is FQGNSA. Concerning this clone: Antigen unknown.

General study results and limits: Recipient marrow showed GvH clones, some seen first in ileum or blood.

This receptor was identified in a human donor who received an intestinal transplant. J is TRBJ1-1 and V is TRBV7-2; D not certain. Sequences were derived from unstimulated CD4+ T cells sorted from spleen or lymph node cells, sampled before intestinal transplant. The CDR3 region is CASSSRGGRNTEAFF. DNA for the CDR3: TGTGCCAGCAGCTCCCGGGGAGGGAGGAACACTGAAGCTTTCTTT.